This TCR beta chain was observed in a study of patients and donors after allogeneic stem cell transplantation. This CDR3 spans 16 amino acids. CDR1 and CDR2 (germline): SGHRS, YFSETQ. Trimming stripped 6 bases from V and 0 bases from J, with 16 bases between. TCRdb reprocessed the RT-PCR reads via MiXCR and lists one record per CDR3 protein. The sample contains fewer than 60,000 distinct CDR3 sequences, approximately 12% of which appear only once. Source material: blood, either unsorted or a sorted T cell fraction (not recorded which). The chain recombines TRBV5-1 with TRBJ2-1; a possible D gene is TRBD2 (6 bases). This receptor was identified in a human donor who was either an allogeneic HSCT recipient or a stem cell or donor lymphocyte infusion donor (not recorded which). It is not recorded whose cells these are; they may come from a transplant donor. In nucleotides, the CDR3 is TGCGCCAGCACCACGGAGGGGAGCCGCTCCTACAATGAGCAGTTCTTC. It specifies CASTTEGSRSYNEQFF.